Each of the 26 T cell receptor beta chains below was sequenced from the same sample in a study of T cells in Graves' hyperthyroidism and ophthalmopathy. Amplification targeted TCR beta CDR3 regions from RNA transcripts. The study used the HTBI primer set for a first-round RT-PCR of the TCR CDR3. TCRdb used MiXCR to reprocess the multiplex PCR reads, holding one entry per CDR3 protein. The data contain 45,000 or so distinct CDR3 sequences, about 52% of them singletons. Input material: peripheral blood or thyroid tissue (not recorded which). The receptors shown here come from a woman between 45 and 65 years old with Graves' hyperthyroidism.

This clonotype has ten or more counts. The rearrangement links TRBV10-3 to TRBJ1-1; 7 bases line up with TRBD1. This CDR3 region has 13 residues. CDR1 and CDR2 (germline): ENHRY, SYGVKD. Germline trimming cut 8 bases from V and 1 base from J; bases unmatched to any gene: 4. This CDR3 reads CAIRTGGNTEAFF. CDR3 coding DNA: TGTGCCATCCGGACAGGAGGGAACACTGAAGCTTTCTTT.

This clonotype rates as hyperexpanded. The chain couples TRBV10-2 to TRBJ2-7; TRBD1 agrees at 8 bases. This CDR3 spans 13 amino acids. CDR1 is WSHSY and CDR2 is SAAADI in the germline V gene. V gave up 8 bases and J gave up 5 bases; unmatched junction bases: 8. CDR3 residues: CASGQGKRNEQYF. For the CDR3, the DNA is TGCGCCAGCGGACAGGGCAAGCGGAACGAGCAGTACTTC.

This clonotype has just one count. V usage is TRBV10-3 and J usage is TRBJ1-1; 7 bases map to TRBD1. CDR1 is ENHRY, CDR2 SYGVKD, per germline. This CDR3 has 11 amino acids. J lost 9 bases, V lost 8 bases, and 6 bases had no gene match. The DNA of the CDR3 is TGTGCCATCTCGACAGGGCTGCAAGCTTTCTTT. It is translated as CAISTGLQAFF.

This clonotype was seen just once. An end of the junction differs from the germline gene, which may be a read error. The chain employs TRBV2 and TRBJ2-2; D possibly matches TRBD1 or TRBD2 (5 bases each). Per germline, CDR1 SNHLY and CDR2 FYNNEI. This CDR3 spans 14 amino acids. CDR3 region: CASSRLLNTRELLF. CDR3 DNA: TGTGCCAGCTCGAGACTACTAAACACCAGGGAGCTGCTTTTT.

Notes on this clonotype: Lacking the conserved final phenylalanine or tryptophan, this CDR3 likely reflects a read error. V and J are TRBV18 and TRBJ1-1; D not certain. The V end lost 6 bases, the J end lost 7 bases, and 15 bases lay between the germline ends. Germline V gene data show CDR1 as KGHSH and CDR2 as LQKENI. This CDR3 region has 13 residues. CDR3 coding DNA: TGTGCCAGCTCCCACGGGCAGGAATTTGAAGCTTTCTAT. This codes for CASSHGQEFEAFY.

The genes are TRBV20-1 and TRBJ2-5; TRBD2 matches 14 bases. Germline V gene lookup returns CDR1 DFQATT and CDR2 SNEGSKA (reference sequence). The junction had 8 bases not matched to a gene; V was cut back by 4 bases and J by 4 bases. The CDR3 has 16 amino acids. For the CDR3, the DNA is TGCAGTGCTATTGCCGGGACTAGCGGGAGATCAGAGACCCAGTACTTC. It translates to CSAIAGTSGRSETQYF.

This chain links TRBV12-3 or TRBV12-4 with TRBJ1-5, with TRBD1 matching over 7 bases. This CDR3 contains 15 residues. V shed 6 bases and J 2 bases; nucleotides not matched to a gene: 7. The CDR3 DNA follows: TGTGCCAGCAGCATAAACAGGGGCGGCAATCAGCCCCAGCATTTT. Translated, it gives CASSINRGGNQPQHF.

This sequence joins TRBV18 and TRBJ2-5; 11 bases are a match to TRBD2. Germline CDR1 is KGHSH and CDR2 is LQKENI. V trimming: 8 bases; J trimming: 1 base; junction bases outside the gene matches: 12. This CDR3 contains 17 residues. CDR3 region: CASGSGLLAGVQETQYF. The CDR3 DNA sequence: TGTGCCAGCGGATCGGGGTTACTAGCGGGAGTCCAAGAGACCCAGTACTTC.

The V call is TRBV7-8, the J call TRBJ2-7; D possibly matches TRBD1 or TRBD2 (7 bases each). There are 13 residues in the CDR3. Trimming left V 6 bases short and J 2 bases short, with 11 bases between. The germline V gene has CDR1 SGHVS and CDR2 FQNEAQ. The CDR3 DNA follows: TGTGCCAGCAGTCCAGGGGGGGCCTACGAGCAGTACTTC. Residues: CASSPGGAYEQYF.

This clonotype has a count of ten or more. The V and J genes are TRBV12-3 or TRBV12-4 and TRBJ2-2, with D perhaps matching TRBD2 (6 bases). This CDR3 is built from 15 residues. Between the trimmed V and J ends, which lost 6 bases and 6 bases, there was a span of 17 bases. The CDR3 loop reads CASREAGRTAGELFF. The CDR3, as DNA: TGTGCCAGCAGGGAGGCGGGACGGACGGCCGGGGAGCTGTTTTTT.

This clonotype was found many times. This chain uses TRBV6-1 with TRBJ1-5; 7 bases match TRBD1. J gave up 7 bases and V 8 bases, and 20 bases lay outside the gene matches. Germline V gene lookup returns CDR1 MNHNS and CDR2 SASEGT. This CDR3 contains 17 residues. The CDR3 DNA reads TGTGCCAGCTCTCCCCGCAGGGGACAGATTCTTGGGCAGCCCCAGCATTTT. Amino acids: CASSPRRGQILGQPQHF.

CDR3 nucleotide sequence: TGTGCCAGCAGCTTTAAGGGGGTCGAGCAGTACTTC. Amino acids: CASSFKGVEQYF. The chain has TRBV7-2 and TRBJ2-7; TRBD1 might be the D (6 bases). Looked up from germline, CDR1 is SGHTA and CDR2 is FQGNSA. V lost 3 bases to trimming and J lost 6 bases, with 9 bases between them. The CDR3 length is 12 residues.

With respect to this clonotype: The final CDR3 position lacks the conserved phenylalanine or tryptophan, pointing to a likely read error. The rearrangement uses TRBV9 and TRBJ2-7; D is possibly TRBD2 (6 bases). Deletions cut 0 bases from V and 7 bases from J, with 20 bases between. This CDR3 contains 16 residues. CDR1 is SGDLS and CDR2 is YYNGEE in the germline V gene. The CDR3: CASSVGGEAVSGEQYC. CDR3 in DNA: TGTGCCAGCAGCGTAGGTGGGGAGGCGGTATCCGGGGAGCAGTACTGC.

The J gene is TRBJ1-3, the V gene TRBV2, with 7 positions matching TRBD1. The germline CDR1 and CDR2 sequences are SNHLY and FYNNEI. CDR3 length: 15 residues. The trim removed 5 bases at V and 8 bases at J, leaving 12 bases unmatched. The chain's CDR3 is CASSQGQYYGYTIYF. CDR3 coding DNA: TGTGCCAGCAGTCAGGGACAGTACTATGGCTACACCATATATTTT.

This clonotype was seen a few times. The chain recombines TRBV19 with TRBJ2-7; no definite D call. CDR1 and CDR2 from the germline V gene are LNHDA and SQIVND (reference sequence). The V end was cut by 5 bases, the J end by 3 bases, with 20 bases between. CDR3 length equals 16 residues. The CDR3 DNA reads TGTGCCAGTAGTGCCAGCAGCGCCGGGCCAAACTACGAGCAGTACTTC. This encodes CASSASSAGPNYEQYF.

This clonotype has a count of ten or more. The V and J genes are TRBV19 and TRBJ2-7; 12 bases match TRBD1. Germline CDR1 LNHDA, CDR2 SQIVND (reference sequence). The CDR3 consists of 15 residues. V shed 5 bases and J 7 bases; nucleotides not matched to a gene: 9. The CDR3 DNA reads TGTGCCAGTAGTCGACCGGGACAGGGGGCCGGGGAGCAGTACTTC. As protein: CASSRPGQGAGEQYF.

Points on this clonotype: The conserved closing phenylalanine or tryptophan is absent in this CDR3, likely reflecting a read error. The CDR3: CASSAGQGGSPLHS. The CDR3 region has the DNA TGTGCCAGCAGCGCGGGACAGGGCGGTTCACCCCTCCACTCT. The chain couples TRBV2 to TRBJ1-6, with TRBD1 identical over 9 bases. The germline CDR1 and CDR2 sequences are SNHLY and FYNNEI. CDR3 size: 14 residues. The trim removed 6 bases at V and 9 bases at J, leaving 6 bases unmatched.

This clonotype was seen many times. The chain has TRBV9 and TRBJ2-7, with TRBD2 as a possible D gene (6 bases). The germline V gene has CDR1 SGDLS and CDR2 YYNGEE. V lost 3 bases and J 0 bases, leaving 10 bases between the germline ends. The CDR3 length is 14 residues. In nucleotides, the CDR3 is TGTGCCAGCAGCGCTGGGACTGACTCCTACGAGCAGTACTTC. Amino acids: CASSAGTDSYEQYF.

The V and J genes are TRBV14 and TRBJ1-2; 7 nucleotides match TRBD1. This CDR3 region has 13 residues. With 4 bases clipped from V and 4 bases from J, the junction kept 3 bases outside the gene matches. The V gene's germline CDR1 is SGHDN and CDR2 FVKESK. CDR3 bases: TGTGCCAGCAGCCCGGGACAGTCCTATGGCTACACCTTC. This gives the protein CASSPGQSYGYTF.

The chain is built from TRBV7-8 and TRBJ2-5; TRBD1 might be the D (7 bases). CDR1 is SGHVS, CDR2 FQNEAQ, per germline. The CDR3 spans 15 residues. Trimming removed 1 base from V and 4 bases from J, with 13 bases in between. The chain's CDR3 is CASSLDYRGGETQYF. The CDR3 nucleotides read TGTGCCAGCAGCTTAGACTACAGGGGAGGAGAGACCCAGTACTTC.

This clonotype was observed at least ten times. This chain uses TRBV11-2 with TRBJ1-1, with D possibly matching TRBD1 (5 bases). V gave up 3 bases and J gave up 9 bases, with 14 bases separating them. This CDR3 comprises 13 residues. Germline loops: CDR1 SGHAT, CDR2 FQNNGV. In nucleotides, the CDR3 is TGTGCCAGCAGCTTCCCCCCAGGGATGAAAGCTTTCTTT. This encodes CASSFPPGMKAFF.

This clonotype came up once. V is TRBV11-2 and J is TRBJ1-2; TRBD1 matches at 7 bases. V trimming: 2 bases; J trimming: 4 bases; junction bases outside the gene matches: 7. This CDR3 region has 15 residues. CDR1 and CDR2 (germline): SGHAT, FQNNGV. The CDR3 reads CASSLTRDSLYGYTF. The CDR3 DNA follows: TGTGCCAGCAGCTTAACCCGGGACAGTCTCTATGGCTACACCTTC.

This clonotype was found many times. The chain combines TRBV27 with TRBJ1-4; TRBD1 matches 9 bases. This CDR3 has 16 residues. V was clipped by 4 bases and J by 6 bases; unmatched bases: 9. Germline V gene lookup returns CDR1 MNHEY and CDR2 SMNVEV (reference sequence). The CDR3 region has the DNA TGTGCCAGCAGTTCTCAGGGGGGGACAGGGTATGAAAAACTGTTTTTT. This codes for CASSSQGGTGYEKLFF.

V and J are TRBV29-1 and TRBJ2-5, with 9 bases identical to TRBD1. V was clipped by 7 bases and J by 5 bases; unmatched bases: 8. From germline, CDR1 is SQVTM and CDR2 ANQGSEA. The CDR3 length is 13 residues. The CDR3 protein is CSASTGGAETQYF. In DNA form, the CDR3 reads TGCAGCGCCTCGACAGGGGGGGCTGAGACCCAGTACTTC.

This clonotype was seen ten or more times. The rearrangement links TRBV2 to TRBJ2-6, with TRBD1 identical over 8 bases. CDR1 is SNHLY, CDR2 FYNNEI, per germline. The CDR3 has 19 amino acids. V lost 2 bases, J lost 0 bases, and 9 bases stayed unmatched. The CDR3 spells CASSEYQDRVPSGANVLTF. The CDR3 DNA sequence: TGTGCCAGCAGTGAATACCAGGACAGGGTCCCCTCTGGGGCCAACGTCCTGACTTTC.

V usage is TRBV7-9 and J usage is TRBJ2-5, with a possible D match to TRBD1 (6 bases). The V end was cut by 5 bases, the J end by 4 bases, with 17 bases between. This CDR3 spans 15 amino acids. Looked up from germline, CDR1 is SEHNR and CDR2 is FQNEAQ (reference sequence). The CDR3 spells CASSPPFDRRETQYF. In nucleotides, the CDR3 is TGTGCCAGCAGCCCCCCTTTCGACAGGCGAGAGACCCAGTACTTC.